These 6 T cell receptor beta chains were all obtained from the same sample, sequenced in a study of T cell responses to AZD1222 COVID-19 vaccine. Some clones are missing from TCRdb's copy, which holds only in-frame ones; the method was immunoSEQ multiplex PCR. In the table there are under 85,000 clones, about 88% of which are singletons. Sequencing used peripheral blood, obtained on day 0 of AZD1222 vaccination. Receptors were obtained from an adult in good health.

The V gene is TRBV4-1, the J gene TRBJ2-4; D remains unclear. Germline assignment: CDR1 MGHRA and CDR2 YSYEKL. The CDR3 runs to 17 residues. With 0 bases removed from V and 0 bases from J, the gap between germline ends came to 12 bases. In DNA form, the CDR3 reads TGCGCCAGCAGCCAAGATCGCGTAGCCATAGCCAAAAACATTCAGTACTTC. This translates into CASSQDRVAIAKNIQYF.

The V call is TRBV2, the J call TRBJ1-1; 7 nucleotides match TRBD1. V trimming: 8 bases; J trimming: 0 bases; junction bases outside the gene matches: 6. Germline CDR1 is SNHLY and CDR2 is FYNNEI. The CDR3 covers 14 residues. The CDR3 region is CASGTGAMNTEAFF. The CDR3, as DNA: TGTGCCAGCGGAACAGGGGCGATGAACACTGAAGCTTTCTTT.

This clone appeared a single time. The rearrangement links TRBV30 to TRBJ2-5; D is undetermined. Germline-derived CDR1 and CDR2 are GTSNPN and SVGIG (reference sequence). This CDR3 has 13 amino acids. The ends were cut back, 0 bases at V and 5 bases at J, with 10 bases in the middle. CDR3 protein: CAWSVQSQETQYF. The CDR3 DNA sequence: TGTGCCTGGAGTGTACAATCCCAGGAGACCCAGTACTTC.

This clone has a handful of counts. The CDR3 region has the DNA TGTGCCAGCAGTGAAGCTGCCCGGGACCCAAACTATGGCTACACCTTC. Translating gives CASSEAARDPNYGYTF. The chain joins TRBV6-1 to TRBJ1-2, with D possibly TRBD1 on 5 matching bases. CDR1 is MNHNS, CDR2 SASEGT, per germline. Trimming pared 0 bases from V and 2 bases from J, leaving 13 bases between. The CDR3 sequence is 16 residues long.

The chain uses TRBV5-1 and TRBJ2-1; TRBD2 might be the D (5 bases). The germline V and J ends were trimmed by 4 bases and 8 bases, with 13 bases remaining between them. CDR1 is SGHRS and CDR2 is YFSETQ in the germline V gene. The CDR3 is 13 amino acids. The CDR3 bases are TGCGCCAGCAGCCTGGGGAGCGGCTATGAGCAGTTCTTC. It yields the protein CASSLGSGYEQFF. Variable domain in full (rest from reference TRBV5-1 and TRBJ2-1): KAGVTQTPRYLIKTRGQQVTLSCSPISGHRSVSWYQQTPGQGLQFLFEYFSETQRNKGNFPGRFSGRQFSNSRSEMNVSTLELGDSALYLCASSLGSGYEQFFGPGTRLTVL.

The chain employs TRBV9 and TRBJ2-3; D not resolved. CDR1 and CDR2 (germline): SGDLS, YYNGEE. Trimming removed 0 bases at V and 7 bases at J, with 9 bases between. This CDR3 region has 13 residues. The CDR3 coding sequence is TGTGCCAGCAGCGTAGACGGCAGAAATACGCAGTATTTT. Residues: CASSVDGRNTQYF.